These 17 T cell receptor beta chains share one sample of origin, sequenced in a study of blood T cell repertoires in COVID-19. Some clones are missing from TCRdb's copy, which holds only in-frame ones; the method was immunoSEQ multiplex PCR. The sample records about 300,000 clones, around 89% being singletons. Sequencing was performed on peripheral blood. Every receptor here comes from a woman in her fifties or sixties with COVID-19, enrolled during active disease.

This rearrangement joins TRBV27 to TRBJ2-7; D unclear. CDR1 is MNHEY and CDR2 is SMNVEV in the germline V gene (reference sequence). CDR3 size: 13 residues. V was cut by 4 bases and J by 2 bases, with 9 bases left in between. The CDR3 reads CASSSTETYEQYF. CDR3 in DNA: TGTGCCAGCAGTTCCACAGAGACCTACGAGCAGTACTTC.

The chain combines TRBV7-2 with TRBJ1-3; D is unclear. Per the germline V gene, CDR1 is SGHTA and CDR2 is FQGNSA. The V end was cut by 0 bases, the J end by 3 bases, with 6 bases between. CDR3 size: 14 residues. In DNA form, the CDR3 reads TGTGCCAGCAGCTTAGCGGAGGGTGGAAACACCATATATTTT. Protein product: CASSLAEGGNTIYF.

This clone showed up just a few times. The rearrangement joins TRBV7-9 to TRBJ2-2, with a tentative D call TRBD2 (7 bases). CDR1 and CDR2 from the germline V gene are SEHNR and FQNEAQ (reference sequence). This CDR3 has 16 residues. The ends were cut back, 9 bases at V and 4 bases at J, with 21 bases in the middle. CDR3 sequence (DNA): TGTGCCAGATTCCCTCTACGGGGGGCGTTCACCGGGGAGCTGTTTTTT. Amino acids: CARFPLRGAFTGELFF.

V usage is TRBV28 and J usage is TRBJ2-3, with no clear D. This CDR3 comprises 13 residues. V dropped 7 bases and J dropped 4 bases, with 12 bases sitting between them. Germline values: CDR1 MDHEN, CDR2 SYDVKM. In DNA form, the CDR3 reads TGTGCCAGCACCACTCTTACGCCAGATACGCAGTATTTT. Its translation: CASTTLTPDTQYF. The whole variable domain, filled in from reference TRBV28 and TRBJ2-3, reads DVKVTQSSRYLVKRTGEKVFLECVQDMDHENMFWYRQDPGLGLRLIYFSYDVKMKEKGDIPEGYSVSREKKERFSLILESASTNQTSMYLCASTTLTPDTQYFGPGTRLTVL.

Here the CDR3 reads CAWTGGMNTEAFF. CDR3 bases: TGTGCCTGGACGGGGGGGATGAACACTGAAGCTTTCTTT. The genes are TRBV30 and TRBJ1-1; perhaps TRBD1 as D (5 bases). The CDR3 is 13 amino acids. The germline V gene encodes CDR1 GTSNPN and CDR2 SVGIG (reference sequence). Trimming cost V 4 bases and J 0 bases, with 9 bases left between them.

The J gene is TRBJ2-7, the V gene TRBV7-2; D is perhaps TRBD1 (6 bases). CDR3 length: 15 amino acids. Germline V CDR1 and CDR2: SGHTA, FQGNSA. The V and J ends lost 5 bases and 4 bases respectively, with 18 bases between them. The CDR3 DNA follows: TGTGCCAGCAGCGCGCCCCAACAGGGTTGGTACGAGCAGTACTTC. Amino acid sequence: CASSAPQQGWYEQYF.

This clone appeared a single time. The V gene is TRBV29-1, the J gene TRBJ2-3; D uncertain. Deletions cut 3 bases from V and 6 bases from J, with 7 bases between. Germline CDR1 is SQVTM and CDR2 is ANQGSEA. The CDR3 sequence is 11 residues long. CDR3 protein: CSVESWDTQYF. The CDR3 DNA is TGCAGCGTTGAGAGTTGGGATACGCAGTATTTT.

This chain connects TRBV4-2 to TRBJ1-3; 7 bases fit TRBD1. This CDR3 contains 15 residues. From germline, CDR1 is LGHNA and CDR2 YNFKEQ. Trimming cost V 3 bases and J 0 bases; bases outside gene matches: 2. In DNA, the CDR3 is TGTGCCAGCAGCCAGTCAGGGGGCTCTGGAAACACCATATATTTT. It specifies CASSQSGGSGNTIYF.

The chain has TRBV21-1 and TRBJ2-2; the DNA was not used to check the table's D call, TRBD1. TRBV21-1 is listed as a pseudogene. The CDR3 covers 16 residues. CDR3 coding DNA: TGTGCCAGCAGCAAAGAAGTCCAGGGTGACACCGGGGAGCTGTTTTTT. The encoded protein is CASSKEVQGDTGELFF.

The chain carries TRBV7-9 and TRBJ2-2, with D tentatively TRBD2 (5 bases). Trimming pared 1 base from V and 10 bases from J, leaving 19 bases between. Germline CDR1 SEHNR, CDR2 FQNEAQ (reference sequence). The CDR3 length is 16 residues. The CDR3 loop is CASSLGIAGPDEELFF. DNA of the CDR3: TGTGCCAGCAGCTTAGGAATCGCGGGTCCGGACGAGGAGCTGTTTTTT. Drawing the rest from reference TRBV7-9 and TRBJ2-2, the complete variable domain is DTGVSQNPRHKITKRGQNVTFRCDPISEHNRLYWYRQTLGQGPEFLTYFQNEAQLEKSRLLSDRFSAERPKGSFSTLEIQRTEQGDSAMYLCASSLGIAGPDEELFFGEGSRLTVL.

The chain is built from TRBV5-1 and TRBJ1-1; no clear D gene. CDR3 size: 14 residues. V lost 0 bases and J 1 base, leaving 7 bases between the germline ends. Germline loops: CDR1 SGHRS, CDR2 YFSETQ. The CDR3 sequence is CASSLAQANTEAFF. For the CDR3, the DNA is TGCGCCAGCAGCTTGGCTCAGGCGAACACTGAAGCTTTCTTT.

The rearrangement uses TRBV10-1 and TRBJ2-2; TRBD1 agrees at 9 bases. Germline V gene sequence: CDR1 WNHNN, CDR2 SYGVQD (reference sequence). The CDR3 is 19 residues long. V was clipped by 0 bases and J by 4 bases; unmatched bases: 12. The CDR3 region is CASSESRTSGQGTTGELFF. Written as DNA, the CDR3 is TGCGCCAGCAGTGAGTCCAGAACCTCCGGACAGGGGACCACCGGGGAGCTGTTTTTT.

The chain couples TRBV28 to TRBJ1-1; perhaps TRBD1 as D (5 bases). With 6 bases removed from V and 11 bases from J, the gap between germline ends came to 16 bases. Germline CDR1 and CDR2: MDHEN and SYDVKM. There are 12 residues in the CDR3. In DNA, the CDR3 is TGTGCCAGCAGCCTTCGACAGTCTCGGGCTTTCTTT. Amino acid sequence: CASSLRQSRAFF. The entire variable domain, with the rest obtained from reference TRBV28 and TRBJ1-1, is as follows: DVKVTQSSRYLVKRTGEKVFLECVQDMDHENMFWYRQDPGLGLRLIYFSYDVKMKEKGDIPEGYSVSREKKERFSLILESASTNQTSMYLCASSLRQSRAFFGQGTRLTVV.

This chain joins TRBV24-1 and TRBJ2-1; D is perhaps TRBD2 (6 bases). V was shortened by 2 bases and J by 8 bases, with 12 bases between the two germline ends. Germline lookup yields CDR1 KGHDR and CDR2 SFDVKD. The CDR3 sequence is 14 residues long. The CDR3 protein is CATSDSRSGYEQFF. CDR3 DNA: TGTGCCACCAGTGATTCAAGAAGCGGGTATGAGCAGTTCTTC.

This chain joins TRBV3-1 (or the pseudogene TRBV3-2) and TRBJ2-6; D is perhaps TRBD2 (5 bases). In germline, CDR1 is LGHDT, CDR2 YNNKEL (reference sequence). V was cut by 4 bases and J by 1 base, with 5 bases left in between. This CDR3 is 14 amino acids long. In DNA, the CDR3 is TGTGCCAGCAGCCGAGGGTCTGGGGCCAACGTCCTGACTTTC. It yields the protein CASSRGSGANVLTF.

This chain connects TRBV3-1 (or the pseudogene TRBV3-2) to TRBJ2-4, with D perhaps TRBD1 (5 bases). The CDR3 is made up of 18 amino acids. Germline V gene lookup returns CDR1 LGHDT and CDR2 YNNKEL (reference sequence). Trimming removed 4 bases at V and 2 bases at J, with 21 bases between. CDR3 bases: TGTGCCAGCAGCCTACTACCGGGTGGGATGGGGCCCAAAAACATTCAGTACTTC. Translated, it gives CASSLLPGGMGPKNIQYF.

The rearrangement links TRBV12-3 or TRBV12-4 to TRBJ1-1, with TRBD1 matching over 9 bases. V lost 11 bases and J lost 5; bases outside the gene matches: 6. The CDR3 consists of 12 residues. The CDR3 is CAGGQGQTEAFF. CDR3 sequence (DNA): TGTGCCGGAGGACAGGGGCAGACTGAAGCTTTCTTT.